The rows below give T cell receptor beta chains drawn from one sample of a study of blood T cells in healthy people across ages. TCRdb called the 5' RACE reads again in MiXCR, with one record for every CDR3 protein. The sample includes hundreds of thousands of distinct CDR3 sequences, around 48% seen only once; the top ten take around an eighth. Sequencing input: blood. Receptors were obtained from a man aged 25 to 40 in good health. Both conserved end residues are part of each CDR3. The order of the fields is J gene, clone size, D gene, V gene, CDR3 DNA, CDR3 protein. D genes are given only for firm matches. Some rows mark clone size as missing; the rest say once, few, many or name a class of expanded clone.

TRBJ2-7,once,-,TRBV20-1,TGCAGTGCTACAAGGTTGGGTATAGTCTACGAGCAGTACTTC,CSATRLGIVYEQYF
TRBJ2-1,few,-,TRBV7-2,TGTGCCAGCAGCTTAGGGGCCTCCCCCTACAATGAGCAGTTCTTC,CASSLGASPYNEQFF
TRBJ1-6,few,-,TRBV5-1,TGCGCCAGCAGCTTGGATGTGTCGAGCTCCTATAATTCACCCCTCCACTTT,CASSLDVSSSYNSPLHF
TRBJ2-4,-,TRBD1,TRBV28,TGTGCCAGCAGTCCCCCGGACAGGGGGCGGACCATTCAGTACTTC,CASSPPDRGRTIQYF
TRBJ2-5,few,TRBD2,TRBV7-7,TGTGCTAGCGGGCCTAGCGTGGGGGAGACCCAGTACTTC,CASGPSVGETQYF
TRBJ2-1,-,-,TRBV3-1,TGTGCCAGCAGCCGTCCGGGGGGCCTCTACAATGGGCAGTTCTTC,CASSRPGGLYNGQFF
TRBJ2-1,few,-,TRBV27,TGTGCCAGCAGTCGGCAGGGCTTAGTCAATGAGCAGTTCTTC,CASSRQGLVNEQFF
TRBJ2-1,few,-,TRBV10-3,TGTGCCATCAGTACCGTGCGGGAAAACAATGAGCAGTTCTTC,CAISTVRENNEQFF
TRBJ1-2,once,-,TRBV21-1,TGTGCCAGCAAAAAACAGGAGGGAGTCTATGGCTACACCTTC,CASKKQEGVYGYTF
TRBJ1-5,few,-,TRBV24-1,TGTGCCACCAGCGGGGGTTTTGGCAATCAGCCCCAGCATTTT,CATSGGFGNQPQHF
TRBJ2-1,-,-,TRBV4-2,TGTGCCAGCAGCCAAGATTGGGACCCGCGGAATGAGCAGTTCTTC,CASSQDWDPRNEQFF
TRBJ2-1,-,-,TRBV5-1,TGCGCCAGCAGCTTGGCCACGGCGCAGATTTACAATGAGCAGTTCTTC,CASSLATAQIYNEQFF
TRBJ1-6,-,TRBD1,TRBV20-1,TGCAGTGCTAGGGGGACAGGGGCCAATTCACCCCTCCACTTT,CSARGTGANSPLHF
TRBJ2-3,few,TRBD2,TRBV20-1,TGCAGTGCTAGAGGGACTAGCGGGGGGCTGATGGTAACAGATACGCAGTATTTT,CSARGTSGGLMVTDTQYF
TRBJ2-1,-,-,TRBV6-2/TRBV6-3,TGTGCCAGCAAGGACTCCGGGCCCCTTTTTGAGCAGTTCTTC,CASKDSGPLFEQFF
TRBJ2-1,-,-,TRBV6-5,TGTGCCAGCAGTCCTCCCGCAGCTTACAATGAGCAGTTCTTC,CASSPPAAYNEQFF
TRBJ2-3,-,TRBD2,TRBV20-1,TGCAGTGCTTCCTCTAGCGGCCCAGATACGCAGTATTTT,CSASSSGPDTQYF